The 26 T cell receptor beta chains below come from one sample, sequenced in a study of response to subunit inactivated influenza vaccine. In TCRdb, the RT-PCR reads were re-called with MiXCR into one record per CDR3 protein. The sample carries roughly 500,000 distinct CDR3 sequences, approximately 15% recorded once. The material was CD4+ T cells sorted from PBMCs, obtained approximately 25 months after vaccination. The receptor source for this set is a man aged 45-69 years who received an inactivated influenza vaccine.

The chain uses TRBV7-8 and TRBJ1-6; D might be TRBD1 (6 bases). The CDR3 length is 17 residues. V was trimmed by 8 bases and J by 0 bases, leaving 17 bases between them. Germline CDR1 SGHVS, CDR2 FQNEAQ. CDR3: CASSPDRLSSYNSPLHF. The CDR3 DNA is TGTGCCAGCTCCCCAGACAGGCTAAGCTCCTATAATTCACCCCTCCACTTT.

This chain joins TRBV7-3 and TRBJ2-7; perhaps TRBD2 as D (5 bases). The CDR3 has 13 residues. Trimming took 0 bases from V and 4 from J, leaving 7 bases between them. The germline CDR1 and CDR2 sequences are SGHTA and FQGTGA. The CDR3 spells CASSLTREYEQYF. CDR3 nucleotides: TGTGCCAGCAGCTTAACGAGGGAGTACGAGCAGTACTTC.

The chain employs TRBV9 and TRBJ2-7; 11 bases are a match to TRBD1. Trimming took 4 bases from V and 6 from J; bases not matched to a gene: 9. Germline values: CDR1 SGDLS, CDR2 YYNGEE. This CDR3 region has 15 residues. CDR3 loop: CASSTGQGAHSEQYF. CDR3 nucleotide sequence: TGTGCCAGCAGCACCGGACAGGGGGCGCATTCCGAGCAGTACTTC.

The chain carries TRBV7-2 and TRBJ1-5; TRBD1 matches 9 bases. This CDR3 spans 16 amino acids. CDR1 is SGHTA and CDR2 is FQGNSA in the germline V gene. V dropped 0 bases and J dropped 6; count of bases not matched to a gene: 6. The CDR3 here is CASSLASTGGGQPQHF. In DNA form, the CDR3 reads TGTGCCAGCAGCTTAGCTTCTACAGGGGGCGGTCAGCCCCAGCATTTT.

V usage is TRBV27 and J usage is TRBJ2-2; maybe TRBD2 (6 bases). The germline gives CDR1 MNHEY, CDR2 SMNVEV (reference sequence). This CDR3 spans 11 amino acids. V was trimmed by 8 bases and J by 7 bases, leaving 8 bases between them. CDR3 DNA sequence: TGTGCCAGCCGGGGGAGCGGGGAGCTGTTTTTT. This encodes CASRGSGELFF.

This clonotype has a handful of counts. This sequence joins TRBV27 and TRBJ2-2, with 8 bases aligning to TRBD2. The germline CDR1 and CDR2 sequences are MNHEY and SMNVEV (reference sequence). This CDR3 comprises 16 residues. V lost 5 bases, J lost 0 bases, and 5 bases stayed unmatched. The CDR3 DNA sequence: TGTGCCAGCAGTGAATGGGGACTAGCGAACACCGGGGAGCTGTTTTTT. This translates into CASSEWGLANTGELFF.

In its sample, this clonotype was seen a few times. The chain combines TRBV21-1 with TRBJ2-7; the D call of TRBD1 is as the table states it, not checked on the DNA. TRBV21-1 is shown as a pseudogene. There are 14 residues in the CDR3. The CDR3 DNA reads TGTGCCAGCAGCACGGGACAGGAGTACTACGAGCAGTACTTC. It encodes CASSTGQEYYEQYF.

The V and J genes are TRBV21-1 and TRBJ2-1; the table's D call, TRBD1, was not checked against the DNA. TRBV21-1 is an annotated pseudogene. The CDR3 runs to 17 residues. DNA for the CDR3: TGTGCCAGCAGCAAAGCGATGGGGACCAGCTCCTACAATGAGCAGTTCTTC. Its translation is CASSKAMGTSSYNEQFF.

In this sample, this clonotype turned up a few times. J is TRBJ2-2 and V is TRBV6-2 or TRBV6-3, with 11 bases that match TRBD1. This CDR3 is built from 17 residues. CDR1 and CDR2 from the germline V gene are MNHEY and SVGEGT. The V gene end was trimmed by 1 base and the J gene end by 6 bases; junction bases not matched to a gene: 7. CDR3 loop: CASSYLPGQGESGELFF. For the CDR3, the DNA is TGTGCCAGCAGTTACTTGCCGGGACAGGGGGAATCCGGGGAGCTGTTTTTT.

This sequence joins TRBV18 and TRBJ2-7; 9 bases agree with TRBD2. This CDR3 is 17 amino acids long. Germline assignment: CDR1 KGHSH and CDR2 LQKENI. With V trimmed by 5 bases and J by 2 bases, 13 bases remained unmatched. CDR3 nucleotides: TGTGCCAGCTCATCGAAGATTAGCGGGGGATTAGCCTACGAGCAGTACTTC. This translates into CASSSKISGGLAYEQYF.

This clonotype was detected only a few times. The chain uses TRBV13 and TRBJ2-7; maybe TRBD2 (5 bases). The CDR3 is 14 amino acids. Germline CDR1 reads PRHDT; CDR2 reads FYEKMQ (reference sequence). V was shortened by 5 bases and J by 9 bases, with 20 bases between the two germline ends. CDR3 region: CASSTTTTPYLQYF. The DNA of the CDR3 is TGTGCCAGCAGCACGACTACCACCCCCTACCTGCAGTACTTC.

The rearrangement links TRBV4-3 to TRBJ1-6; D ambiguous. CDR3 size: 15 residues. V lost 0 bases and J lost 9, with 12 bases in between. Germline V gene data show CDR1 as LGHNA and CDR2 as YSLEER. CDR3 nucleotides: TGCGCCAGCAGCCAAGAGATCGAAAGGGCTTCACCCCTCCACTTT. Residues: CASSQEIERASPLHF.

V usage is TRBV11-1 and J usage is TRBJ2-6, with TRBD1 matching 7 bases. There are 18 residues in the CDR3. V shed 2 bases and J 0 bases; nucleotides not matched to a gene: 7. The germline V gene has CDR1 SGHAT and CDR2 FQDESV (reference sequence). The CDR3 sequence is CASSLYDRAPSGANVLTF. For the CDR3, the DNA is TGTGCCAGCAGCTTATACGACAGGGCTCCCTCTGGGGCCAACGTCCTGACTTTC.

Many counts were recorded for this clonotype. The chain is built from TRBV5-1 and TRBJ1-4; TRBD1 is a possible D gene (5 bases). There are 15 residues in the CDR3. The ends were cut back, 0 bases at V and 7 bases at J, with 13 bases in the middle. Germline V lookup: CDR1 SGHRS, CDR2 YFSETQ. The CDR3 loop reads CASSLGPGVGEKLFF. The CDR3 DNA sequence: TGCGCCAGCAGCTTGGGGCCGGGGGTCGGTGAAAAACTGTTTTTT.

V gene TRBV5-1 combines with J gene TRBJ1-5; unclear D gene. Germline CDR1 is SGHRS and CDR2 is YFSETQ. Trimming took off 8 bases at V and 3 bases at J, with 12 bases between the two ends. The CDR3 has 13 residues. The CDR3 nucleotides read TGCGCCAGTGGGTGGGATTTCAATCAGCCCCAGCATTTT. Its translation: CASGWDFNQPQHF.

This clonotype has just a few counts. The chain has TRBV12-3 or TRBV12-4 and TRBJ2-3, with a possible D match to TRBD2 (6 bases). The CDR3 sequence is 13 residues long. V was cut by 3 bases and J by 6 bases, with 10 bases left in between. In DNA form, the CDR3 reads TGTGCCAGCAGTTTCTTTCGGGGGGATACGCAGTATTTT. Encoded protein: CASSFFRGDTQYF.

J is TRBJ1-5 and V is TRBV12-3 or TRBV12-4; D ambiguous. The germline V and J ends were trimmed by 3 bases and 2 bases, with 11 bases remaining between them. This CDR3 comprises 15 residues. The CDR3 loop is CASSFLGFGNQPQHF. CDR3 DNA: TGTGCCAGCAGTTTTCTGGGGTTTGGCAATCAGCCCCAGCATTTT.

This clonotype occurred a few times. This rearrangement joins TRBV20-1 to TRBJ2-6; D gene uncertain. Deletions cut 3 bases from V and 1 base from J, with 7 bases between. Germline V CDR1 and CDR2: DFQATT, SNEGSKA (reference sequence). This CDR3 contains 14 residues. Here the CDR3 reads CSARLHSGANVLTF. In nucleotides, the CDR3 is TGCAGTGCTAGGTTGCATTCTGGGGCCAACGTCCTGACTTTC.

The V gene is TRBV7-7, the J gene TRBJ2-2, with 9 bases lining up with TRBD2. CDR3 length equals 17 residues. Looked up from germline, CDR1 is SSHAT and CDR2 is FNYEAQ (reference sequence). Germline trimming cut 5 bases from V and 6 bases from J; bases unmatched to any gene: 13. DNA for the CDR3: TGTGCCAGCAGCCCCCGCGGGCGGCGGGAGGGCCCCGGGGAGCTGTTTTTT. Translating it yields CASSPRGRREGPGELFF. Supplemented by reference TRBV7-7 and TRBJ2-2, the full variable domain reads GAGVSQSPRYKVTKRGQDVTLRCDPISSHATLYWYQQALGQGPEFLTYFNYEAQPDKSGLPSDRFSAERPEGSISTLTIQRTEQRDSAMYRCASSPRGRREGPGELFFGEGSRLTVL.

The chain is built from TRBV20-1 and TRBJ2-3; 7 bases are a match to TRBD1. V was clipped by 7 bases and J by 1 base; unmatched bases: 11. Germline V gene lookup returns CDR1 DFQATT and CDR2 SNEGSKA (reference sequence). CDR3 length: 15 amino acids. The CDR3 loop reads CSVQKGAIGTDTQYF. CDR3 bases: TGCAGTGTTCAAAAGGGGGCTATCGGCACAGATACGCAGTATTTT.

The chain joins TRBV7-9 to TRBJ2-3, with 10 nucleotides matching TRBD2. The germline V gene has CDR1 SEHNR and CDR2 FQNEAQ (reference sequence). The CDR3 spans 15 residues. J lost 1 base, V lost 3 bases, and 1 base had no gene match. The CDR3 DNA sequence: TGTGCCAGCAGCTTTGGGACTAGCGGCACAGATACGCAGTATTTT. As protein: CASSFGTSGTDTQYF.

The chain links TRBV6-1 to TRBJ2-1; 7 nucleotides match TRBD2. The CDR3 sequence is 15 residues long. In germline, CDR1 is MNHNS, CDR2 SASEGT. The junction had 6 bases not matched to a gene; V was cut back by 6 bases and J by 1 base. The CDR3 reads CASRGLAASYNEQFF. CDR3 DNA sequence: TGTGCCAGCAGGGGGCTAGCGGCATCCTACAATGAGCAGTTCTTC.

Here the CDR3 DNA reads TGCGCCAGCAGCCTTTATCCGGGACAGGGGGCGAAAGGCTACACCTTC. Its protein is CASSLYPGQGAKGYTF. J is TRBJ1-2 and V is TRBV4-3; TRBD1 agrees at 12 bases. Germline V CDR1 and CDR2: LGHNA, YSLEER. V lost 4 bases, J lost 8 bases, and 11 bases stayed unmatched. This CDR3 comprises 16 residues.

This clonotype was picked up a small number of times. V gene TRBV6-5 combines with J gene TRBJ1-2, with D perhaps matching TRBD1 (6 bases). CDR1 MNHEY and CDR2 SVGAGI come from the germline V gene. V was trimmed by 1 base and J by 8 bases, leaving 14 bases between them. This CDR3 has 14 amino acids. The DNA of the CDR3 is TGTGCCAGCAGTTACTGGGACACGCGGGGGGGCTACACCTTC. Protein sequence: CASSYWDTRGGYTF.

The chain joins TRBV6-1 to TRBJ2-4; D not resolved. V was shortened by 7 bases and J by 0 bases, with 16 bases between the two germline ends. The germline V gene has CDR1 MNHNS and CDR2 SASEGT. CDR3 size: 16 residues. CDR3 amino acids: CASMPDPYLAKNIQYF. CDR3 DNA: TGTGCCAGCATGCCGGACCCTTATTTAGCCAAAAACATTCAGTACTTC.

This clonotype turned up a few times. This chain links TRBV4-1 with TRBJ2-1; TRBD1 might be the D (8 bases). The CDR3 has 15 residues. Germline-derived CDR1 and CDR2 are MGHRA and YSYEKL. Deletions cut 0 bases from V and 5 bases from J, with 11 bases between. The CDR3 nucleotides read TGCGCCAGCAGCCAAGAACAGGGGGGGAACAATGAGCAGTTCTTC. Translated: CASSQEQGGNNEQFF.